The TCR beta chain under discussion was sequenced for a study of blood T cell repertoires in COVID-19. CDR3 size: 16 residues. Germline assignment: CDR1 SNHLY and CDR2 FYNNEI. V was trimmed by 2 bases and J by 6 bases, leaving 14 bases between them. Profiled with immunoSEQ multiplex PCR; TCRdb holds only in-frame clones, not every one. The profile shows a few hundred thousand clones, about 88% of them singletons. The chain has TRBV2 and TRBJ1-6; a possible D gene is TRBD1 (6 bases). What was sequenced was peripheral blood. The clonotype was recovered from a young man with active or convalescent COVID-19. The CDR3 region is CASSEWGPNSNSPLHF. Written as DNA, the CDR3 is TGTGCCAGCAGTGAATGGGGGCCTAACAGTAATTCACCCCTCCACTTT.